The next 10 T cell receptor beta chains were all read from a single sample in a study of cytomegalovirus exposure and HLA in healthy donors (dated by TCRdb to between 2016 and 2019). Receptor amplification or capture employed the immunoSEQ multiplex PCR assay. The multiplex PCR relied on a mix of 60 forward primers for TCR Vbeta segments and 13 reverse primers for TCR Jbeta segments. TCRdb provides this immuneACCESS table in a form limited to in-frame rearrangements. Some clones are lacking; in checked studies, under half of them reflect an unresolved V gene, and why the rest are absent is not known. The sample table contains 150,000 to 200,000 clones; only one count was recorded for around 81% of them. Of the sample, around 2.2% is held by the ten largest clones. The sample taken for sequencing was PBMCs. All receptors come from a woman aged 25 to 39 in good health and CMV-seronegative.

CDR3 in amino acids: CAWAPRINQPQHF. CDR3 bases: TGTGCCTGGGCCCCCAGGATCAATCAGCCCCAGCATTTT. The chain joins TRBV30 to TRBJ1-5; D is unresolved. The V end was cut by 5 bases, the J end by 3 bases, with 11 bases between. This CDR3 comprises 13 residues. Germline assignment: CDR1 GTSNPN and CDR2 SVGIG (reference sequence).

The chain employs TRBV6-5 and TRBJ2-7; TRBD1 might be the D (6 bases). V gave up 4 bases and J gave up 7 bases, with 17 bases separating them. CDR1 is MNHEY and CDR2 is SVGAGI in the germline V gene. The CDR3 covers 14 residues. The CDR3 is CASSSDRFRGEQYF. CDR3 nucleotides: TGTGCCAGCAGTTCCGACAGGTTCAGGGGAGAGCAGTACTTC.

In nucleotides, the CDR3 is TGTGCCAGCAGCCCCTACGGGGGGAGCGACGCCTACGAGCAGTACTTC. Protein product: CASSPYGGSDAYEQYF. The J gene is TRBJ2-7, the V gene TRBV7-2; 7 positions match TRBD2. CDR1 is SGHTA, CDR2 FQGNSA, per germline. Trimming removed 5 bases from V and 2 bases from J; junction bases left unmatched: 12. The CDR3 has 16 amino acids.

This rearrangement joins TRBV7-2 to TRBJ2-5; TRBD2 agrees at 8 bases. The germline V gene encodes CDR1 SGHTA and CDR2 FQGNSA. With 1 base clipped from V and 4 bases from J, the junction kept 5 bases outside the gene matches. The CDR3 runs 15 residues. Here the CDR3 DNA reads TGTGCCAGCAGCTTAGGCGGCGGGGGGCCAGAGACCCAGTACTTC. Protein sequence: CASSLGGGGPETQYF.

The V and J genes are TRBV27 and TRBJ2-5; 10 bases are a match to TRBD1. V lost 7 bases, J lost 2 bases, and 1 base stayed unmatched. CDR1 and CDR2 (germline): MNHEY, SMNVEV (reference sequence). The CDR3 runs 13 residues. Written as DNA, the CDR3 is TGTGCCAGCAAGGGACAGGGGCAAGAGACCCAGTACTTC. Its protein is CASKGQGQETQYF.

V and J are TRBV28 and TRBJ1-3, with D perhaps TRBD1 (6 bases). The V end lost 5 bases, the J end lost 3 bases, and 14 bases lay between the germline ends. There are 15 residues in the CDR3. Germline values: CDR1 MDHEN, CDR2 SYDVKM. The CDR3 is CASSPTQGIGNTIYF. The CDR3, as DNA: TGTGCCAGCAGTCCTACACAGGGTATTGGAAACACCATATATTTT.

The CDR3 loop reads CASSPGQADTQYF. The CDR3 DNA is TGCGCCAGCAGCCCGGGACAGGCAGATACGCAGTATTTT. This rearrangement joins TRBV10-2 to TRBJ2-3, with TRBD1 matching 8 bases. The V gene end was trimmed by 6 bases and the J gene end by 4 bases; junction bases not matched to a gene: 3. This CDR3 region has 13 residues. Looked up from germline, CDR1 is WSHSY and CDR2 is SAAADI.

The chain joins TRBV27 to TRBJ2-7, with 7 bases aligning to TRBD2. The CDR3 loop spans 13 amino acids. Per the germline V gene, CDR1 is MNHEY and CDR2 is SMNVEV (reference sequence). Trimming took 3 bases from V and 5 from J; bases not matched to a gene: 4. CDR3 in amino acids: CASSFAGVHEQYF. The DNA of the CDR3 is TGTGCCAGCAGTTTTGCGGGGGTCCACGAGCAGTACTTC.

V usage is TRBV29-1 and J usage is TRBJ1-1; TRBD1 matches 10 bases. After removal of 8 bases from V and 4 bases from J, the junction contained 4 bases not matched to a gene. This CDR3 comprises 12 residues. Looked up from germline, CDR1 is SQVTM and CDR2 is ANQGSEA. DNA of the CDR3: TGCAGCTATGGACAGGGGGTCACTGAAGCTTTCTTT. Protein sequence: CSYGQGVTEAFF.

The gene calls are TRBV6-5 and TRBJ2-7; no definite D call. Germline V lookup: CDR1 MNHEY, CDR2 SVGAGI. V lost 2 bases, J lost 7 bases, and 18 bases lay in between. This CDR3 comprises 15 residues. CDR3 in DNA: TGTGCCAGCAGTTACAACCCGGGTAGTACGAGGGAGCAGTACTTC. Translated, it gives CASSYNPGSTREQYF.